The 4 T cell receptor beta chains listed next were all sequenced from one sample in a study of T cells after yellow fever vaccination. TCRdb reprocessed the 5' RACE reads via MiXCR and lists one record per CDR3 protein. The data contain about 210,000 distinct CDR3 sequences, about 3% of them singletons. The specimen comprised CD4+ T cells sorted from PBMCs, sampled 10 days after the yellow fever booster vaccination. These receptors were taken from a man between 18 and 35 years old who received the YFV17D yellow fever vaccine.

The rearrangement joins TRBV2 to TRBJ1-1; D may be TRBD1 (6 bases). The CDR3 consists of 18 residues. V was cut by 8 bases and J by 0 bases, with 25 bases left in between. Per germline, CDR1 SNHLY and CDR2 FYNNEI. The CDR3 DNA sequence: TGTGCCAGCGGGATCAGGGGCAGACAAAATCGATTGAACACTGAAGCTTTCTTT. The encoded protein is CASGIRGRQNRLNTEAFF.

This clonotype was seen many times. The chain carries TRBV5-1 and TRBJ2-1; 11 nucleotides match TRBD2. Trimming removed 4 bases from V and 4 bases from J; junction bases left unmatched: 10. The CDR3 consists of 17 residues. In germline, CDR1 is SGHRS, CDR2 YFSETQ. The chain's CDR3 is CASSPSSGGATYNEQFF. CDR3 coding DNA: TGCGCCAGCAGCCCAAGTAGCGGGGGGGCGACTTACAATGAGCAGTTCTTC.

This clonotype came up many times. The genes are TRBV18 and TRBJ2-4; 8 bases agree with TRBD1. Germline loops: CDR1 KGHSH, CDR2 LQKENI. The CDR3 sequence is 17 residues long. V trimming: 0 bases; J trimming: 0 bases; junction bases outside the gene matches: 4. The CDR3 is CASSPPGQGAAKNIQYF. The CDR3, as DNA: TGTGCCAGCTCACCACCTGGACAGGGTGCAGCCAAAAACATTCAGTACTTC.

This clonotype was recorded a few times. CDR3: CASSSGTGQGSPLHF. In DNA form, the CDR3 reads TGTGCCAGCAGCTCAGGGACAGGGCAGGGCTCACCCCTCCACTTT. This chain joins TRBV7-2 and TRBJ1-6, with 9 positions matching TRBD1. There are 15 residues in the CDR3. V lost 4 bases, J lost 10 bases, and 8 bases stayed unmatched. The V gene's germline CDR1 is SGHTA and CDR2 FQGNSA.